This paragraph covers one T cell receptor (beta chain) sequence. CDR1 and CDR2 from the germline V gene are SGHTA and FQGTGA. Trimming cost V 2 bases and J 8 bases, with 13 bases left between them. There are 15 residues in the CDR3. These data come from a study of blood T cells in healthy people across ages. The second PCR ran roughly 6 to 11 cycles with a sample-barcoded 5' primer and J-beta primers. MiXCR, run by TCRdb on the 5' RACE reads, gives a single entry per CDR3 protein. The table records 600,000 to 850,000 distinct CDR3 sequences, about 42% of them present only once. Isolated per sample were at least 6.5 million PBMCs.

The source of this sequence is a woman aged 55-70 years in good health. Sequencing used blood. The V gene is TRBV7-3, the J gene TRBJ1-6; D is uncertain. In DNA form, the CDR3 reads TGTGCCAGCAGCTTATATTACGGCATGGATTCACCCCTCCACTTT. It translates to CASSLYYGMDSPLHF. Looking up the rest from reference TRBV7-3 and TRBJ1-6 gives the full variable domain: GAGVSQTPSNKVTEKGKYVELRCDPISGHTALYWYRQSLGQGPEFLIYFQGTGAADDSGLPNDRFFAVRPEGSVSTLKIQRTERGDSAVYLCASSLYYGMDSPLHFGNGTRLTVT.